Below are 15 T cell receptor beta chains sequenced from a single sample in a study of blood T cell repertoires in COVID-19. Method: immunoSEQ multiplex PCR; TCRdb's copy keeps in-frame clones and lacks some. Here the sample spans several thousand clones, roughly 90% being singletons. Sequencing was done on a sample of peripheral blood. All receptors derive from a woman aged 80 or over with acute or convalescent COVID-19.

This chain links TRBV16 with TRBJ1-5, with D perhaps matching TRBD1 (5 bases). Germline CDR1 KGHSY, CDR2 FQNENV. This CDR3 has 15 residues. V dropped 1 base and J dropped 6 bases, with 13 bases sitting between them. The CDR3 DNA follows: TGTGCCAGCAGCCAATGGGGCAAAGGCCTTCAGCCCCAGCATTTT. This gives the protein CASSQWGKGLQPQHF. The whole variable domain, remainder taken from reference TRBV16 and TRBJ1-5, is GEEVAQTPKHLVRGEGQKAKLYCAPIKGHSYVFWYQQVLKNEFKFLISFQNENVFDETGMPKERFSAKCLPNSPCSLEIQATKLEDSAVYFCASSQWGKGLQPQHFGDGTRLSIL.

This chain connects TRBV4-2 to TRBJ2-3; 14 bases align to TRBD2. This CDR3 contains 17 residues. Germline V gene sequence: CDR1 LGHNA, CDR2 YNFKEQ. Unmatched junction bases numbered 7, after V lost 4 bases and J lost 4 bases. This CDR3 reads CASSPGTSGGVADTQYF. The CDR3 DNA reads as TGTGCCAGCAGCCCCGGGACTAGCGGGGGTGTAGCAGATACGCAGTATTTT.

The chain links TRBV7-3 to TRBJ2-3, with 8 bases matching TRBD2. V trimming: 4 bases; J trimming: 4 bases; junction bases outside the gene matches: 1. This CDR3 is built from 13 residues. The germline V gene encodes CDR1 SGHTA and CDR2 FQGTGA. The CDR3, as DNA: TGTGCCAGCAGCTCCGGGGGGGCAGATACGCAGTATTTT. This translates into CASSSGGADTQYF.

The rearrangement links TRBV30 to TRBJ1-4; 7 positions match TRBD1. V trimming: 3 bases; J trimming: 2 bases; junction bases outside the gene matches: 3. Germline lookup yields CDR1 GTSNPN and CDR2 SVGIG (reference sequence). The CDR3 is 14 residues long. The CDR3 spells CAWRKGGTNEKLFF. The CDR3 DNA sequence: TGTGCCTGGAGAAAAGGGGGCACTAATGAAAAACTGTTTTTT.

V gene TRBV11-2 combines with J gene TRBJ2-1, with a tentative D call TRBD2 (6 bases). CDR1 is SGHAT and CDR2 is FQNNGV in the germline V gene. V gave up 3 bases and J gave up 1 base, with 7 bases separating them. The CDR3 length is 14 residues. The CDR3, as DNA: TGTGCCAGCAGCTTTCGGGGGTCCTACAATGAGCAGTTCTTC. This encodes CASSFRGSYNEQFF.

This chain connects TRBV15 to TRBJ1-1; D remains unclear. V gave up 3 bases and J gave up 0 bases, with 11 bases separating them. This CDR3 is built from 15 residues. Per the germline V gene, CDR1 is LNHNV and CDR2 is YYDKDF (reference sequence). CDR3 sequence reads: CATSSLPSLNTEAFF. CDR3 bases: TGTGCCACCAGCAGCCTCCCGTCCTTGAACACTGAAGCTTTCTTT.

This clone has more than one count but fewer than ten. The gene calls are TRBV12-3 or TRBV12-4 and TRBJ1-1; D remains unclear. V lost 3 bases to trimming and J lost 0 bases, with 2 bases between them. The CDR3 extends over 12 amino acids. The DNA of the CDR3 is TGTGCCAGCAGTTTCTTGAACACTGAAGCTTTCTTT. Translating it yields CASSFLNTEAFF.

The table lists this clone with a count of one. The J gene is TRBJ1-6, the V gene TRBV5-5, with D perhaps matching TRBD1 (5 bases). Germline CDR1 reads SGHKS; CDR2 reads YYEKEE (reference sequence). V lost 0 bases, J lost 10 bases, and 8 bases lay in between. The CDR3 is made up of 13 amino acids. CDR3 nucleotides: TGTGCCAGCAGCTTGGGGGGCGGCTCACCCCTCCACTTT. The encoded protein is CASSLGGGSPLHF.

V and J are TRBV28 and TRBJ1-2; D may be TRBD1 (5 bases). CDR3 length: 16 residues. V was cut by 3 bases and J by 0 bases, with 14 bases left in between. CDR1 and CDR2 (germline): MDHEN, SYDVKM. The CDR3 bases are TGTGCCAGCAGTTTCGCCAGGGCGTCAGCTAACTATGGCTACACCTTC. Protein product: CASSFARASANYGYTF.

The V call is TRBV10-3, the J call TRBJ1-2; D not certain. Germline V lookup: CDR1 ENHRY, CDR2 SYGVKD. CDR3 length: 14 amino acids. V lost 1 base, J lost 5 bases, and 11 bases lay in between. CDR3 DNA: TGTGCCATCAGTGAGTTGGAGTTGGGTTATGGCTACACCTTC. Its protein is CAISELELGYGYTF.

The chain joins TRBV2 to TRBJ1-3; weak D call: TRBD1 (5 bases). The V and J ends lost 11 bases and 7 bases respectively, with 15 bases between them. There are 12 residues in the CDR3. The V gene's germline CDR1 is SNHLY and CDR2 FYNNEI. Here the CDR3 reads CAGLSGRNTIYF. The CDR3 bases are TGTGCCGGCCTTTCAGGGCGCAACACCATATATTTT.

V usage is TRBV7-8 and J usage is TRBJ1-6; TRBD1 aligns across 10 bases. Germline loops: CDR1 SGHVS, CDR2 FQNEAQ. With 1 base clipped from V and 10 bases from J, the junction kept 4 bases outside the gene matches. CDR3 length: 15 residues. The CDR3 DNA is TGTGCCAGCAGCTTAGAGGTGACAGGGGGCTCACCCCTCCACTTT. It is translated as CASSLEVTGGSPLHF.

In DNA, the CDR3 is TGTGCCAGCAGTTTATTCCCCGGGACTGGGGTCTATGGCTACACCTTC. Translated: CASSLFPGTGVYGYTF. The rearrangement links TRBV27 to TRBJ1-2; the D gene is possibly TRBD1 (5 bases). The germline gives CDR1 MNHEY, CDR2 SMNVEV (reference sequence). CDR3 length: 16 residues. Trimming pared 1 base from V and 4 bases from J, leaving 16 bases between.

This chain uses TRBV19 with TRBJ2-3; weak D call: TRBD2 (5 bases). CDR1 LNHDA and CDR2 SQIVND come from the germline V gene (reference sequence). This CDR3 has 13 residues. Trimming removed 6 bases from V and 2 bases from J, with 9 bases in between. The CDR3 loop reads CASRGAATDTQYF. CDR3 bases: TGTGCCAGTAGGGGAGCCGCCACAGATACGCAGTATTTT.

This sequence joins TRBV11-2 and TRBJ2-3; 8 nucleotides align to TRBD1. V was clipped by 4 bases and J by 8 bases; unmatched bases: 17. CDR1 SGHAT and CDR2 FQNNGV come from the germline V gene. The CDR3 loop spans 17 amino acids. CDR3 DNA sequence: TGTGCCAGCAGCTCCCGAGCAGGGGGCTCGGTGATAGTTACGCAGTATTTT. Its translation: CASSSRAGGSVIVTQYF. The whole variable domain, filled in from reference TRBV11-2 and TRBJ2-3, reads EAGVAQSPRYKIIEKRQSVAFWCNPISGHATLYWYQQILGQGPKLLIQFQNNGVVDDSQLPKDRFSAERLKGVDSTLKIQPAKLEDSAVYLCASSSRAGGSVIVTQYFGPGTRLTVL.